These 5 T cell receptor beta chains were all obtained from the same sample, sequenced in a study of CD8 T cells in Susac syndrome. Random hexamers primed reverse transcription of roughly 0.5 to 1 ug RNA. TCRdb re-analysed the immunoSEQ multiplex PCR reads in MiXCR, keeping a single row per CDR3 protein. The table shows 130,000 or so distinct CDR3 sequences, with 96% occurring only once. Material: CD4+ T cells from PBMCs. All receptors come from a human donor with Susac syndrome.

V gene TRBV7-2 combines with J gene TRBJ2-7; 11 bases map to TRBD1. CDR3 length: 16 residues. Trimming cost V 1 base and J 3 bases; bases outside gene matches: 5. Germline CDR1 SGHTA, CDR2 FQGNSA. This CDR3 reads CASSLVFGTGGYEQYF. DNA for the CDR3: TGTGCCAGCAGCTTAGTCTTCGGGACAGGGGGCTACGAGCAGTACTTC.

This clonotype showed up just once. CDR3: CASSSATGGTQYF. The CDR3 DNA sequence: TGTGCCAGCAGCTCCGCGACAGGGGGCACCCAGTACTTC. The chain couples TRBV5-6 to TRBJ2-7; 10 bases line up with TRBD1. This CDR3 has 13 amino acids. Germline loops: CDR1 SGHDT, CDR2 YYEEEE. J was trimmed by 10 bases and V by 3 bases; bases with no gene match: 7.

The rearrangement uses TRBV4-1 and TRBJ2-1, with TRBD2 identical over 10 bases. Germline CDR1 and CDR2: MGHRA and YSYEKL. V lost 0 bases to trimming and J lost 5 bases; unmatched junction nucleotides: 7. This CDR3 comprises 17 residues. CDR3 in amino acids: CASSQDQLAGVHNEQFF. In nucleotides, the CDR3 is TGCGCCAGCAGCCAAGATCAGCTAGCGGGAGTCCACAATGAGCAGTTCTTC.

The CDR3 region is CASSVALRAGADTQYF. DNA for the CDR3: TGTGCCAGCAGCGTAGCTCTTCGAGCGGGAGCAGATACGCAGTATTTT. The J gene is TRBJ2-3, the V gene TRBV9, with 8 bases matching TRBD2. V dropped 0 bases and J dropped 4; count of bases not matched to a gene: 7. Germline lookup yields CDR1 SGDLS and CDR2 YYNGEE. The CDR3 length is 16 residues.

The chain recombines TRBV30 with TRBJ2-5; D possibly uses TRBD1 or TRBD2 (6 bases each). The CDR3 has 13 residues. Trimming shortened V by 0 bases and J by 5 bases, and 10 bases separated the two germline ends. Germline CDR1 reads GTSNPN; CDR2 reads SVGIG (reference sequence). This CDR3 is CAWSVGGRETQYF. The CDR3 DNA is TGTGCCTGGAGTGTAGGGGGGAGGGAGACCCAGTACTTC.